Sequencing of this TCR beta chain was carried out in a study of T-cell reconstitution after alpha-beta-depleted transplantation in children. V lost 5 bases, J lost 3 bases, and 7 bases stayed unmatched. CDR1 and CDR2 (germline): DFQATT, SNEGSKA (reference sequence). There are 13 residues in the CDR3. The library targeted TCRbeta and was prepared with unique molecular identifiers. One entry per CDR3 protein, called by TCRdb with MiXCR from the PCR reads. The table lists some 200,000 distinct CDR3 sequences, around 10% of them singletons. The sequence derives from a human donor who donated a stem cell graft to a child with acute lymphoblastic leukemia. The chain combines TRBV20-1 with TRBJ2-7; TRBD2 agrees at 7 bases. Specimen: PBMCs from the stem cell graft donor, collected from the stem cell graft. CDR3 nucleotide sequence: TGCAGTGCTCGGAGCGGGGACGACTACGAGCAGTACTTC. Its translation is CSARSGDDYEQYF.